Below, 20 T cell receptor beta chains from the same sample are listed, as sequenced in a study of T cells expressing NK-cell markers (dated by TCRdb to 2018 to 2020). Libraries were made using 5' RACE. The reads were generated on an Illumina HiSeq 2000. Through TCRdb reprocessing, the reads give one entry per CDR3 protein sequence; DNA is omitted. The sample's clone listing holds approximately 420,000 distinct CDR3 sequences. The ten largest clones add up to around 10% of the sample. Sequencing was done on a sample of blood T cells: a sorted CD56 or NKG2C T cell subset, CD4+ or CD8+ T cells, or bulk PBMC T cells (not recorded which). The source of these receptors is a woman aged 50 to 60 in good health. Donor details come from another sample of the same person, matched by shared clones.

The gene calls are TRBV4-2 and TRBJ2-2; no DNA is available, so the TRBD1 call from TCRdb remains unchecked. The CDR3 loop spans 17 amino acids. Germline loops: CDR1 LGHNA, CDR2 YNFKEQ. The CDR3 spells CASSLSLNRGQTGELFF.

J is TRBJ2-2 and V is TRBV12-3 or TRBV12-4; TCRdb's D gene call, TRBD1, goes unchecked for lack of DNA. The CDR3 has 15 amino acids. CDR3 protein: CASSQTGSRSGELFF.

The CDR3 loop reads CASSLVGTPGDNVLTF. The chain recombines TRBV13 with TRBJ2-6; checking the TCRdb D call of TRBD1 is not possible without DNA. The CDR3 runs 16 residues. Germline-derived CDR1 and CDR2 are PRHDT and FYEKMQ (reference sequence).

The rearrangement uses TRBV5-1 and TRBJ2-1; TCRdb reports TRBD2, a call that lacks DNA to check it against. There are 14 residues in the CDR3. Per germline, CDR1 SGHRS and CDR2 YFSETQ. The CDR3 protein is CASSLAGASGRLFF.

The V gene is TRBV12-5, the J gene TRBJ2-3. The CDR3 has 12 residues. Germline V gene data show CDR1 as LGHNT and CDR2 as FRNRAP. The CDR3: CASVIGTDTQYF.

The chain employs TRBV6-1 and TRBJ1-1; the D gene TCRdb calls, TRBD1, cannot be checked with no DNA. The CDR3 sequence is 14 residues long. Germline loops: CDR1 MNHNS, CDR2 SASEGT. CDR3: CASTTGAGTFEAFF.

The V and J genes are TRBV11-2 and TRBJ2-5. Germline V gene sequence: CDR1 SGHAT, CDR2 FQNNGV. The CDR3 consists of 15 residues. CDR3: CASSPRLGFQETQYF.

The V call is TRBV5-1, the J call TRBJ2-5; TCRdb proposes TRBD1, but this gene call is untestable without DNA. The CDR3 runs to 16 residues. Germline values: CDR1 SGHRS, CDR2 YFSETQ. The CDR3 reads CASSLTTFGGQETQYF.

This chain joins TRBV11-2 and TRBJ2-2; TCRdb outputs TRBD2, but without DNA this stays unchecked. Germline-derived CDR1 and CDR2 are SGHAT and FQNNGV. The CDR3 runs 16 residues. The CDR3 reads CASRSLSGRPTGELFF.

This chain connects TRBV18 to TRBJ2-5; without DNA, the TCRdb call of TRBD1 cannot be checked. The length of the CDR3 is 13 residues. From germline, CDR1 is KGHSH and CDR2 LQKENI. The CDR3 region is CASSRIQGETQYF.

This chain connects TRBV3-1 to TRBJ2-1; the D gene TCRdb calls, TRBD1, cannot be checked with no DNA. Germline CDR1 and CDR2: LGHDT and YNNKEL (reference sequence). This CDR3 region has 12 residues. This CDR3 is CASSPSRGEQFF.

The chain has TRBV20-1 and TRBJ2-3. The germline V gene has CDR1 DFQATT and CDR2 SNEGSKA (reference sequence). The CDR3 is 16 residues long. CDR3 sequence reads: CSARDPSSGSTDTQYF.

The V and J genes are TRBV15 and TRBJ2-3; TCRdb gives TRBD2 as the D gene, but with no DNA this cannot be confirmed. The CDR3 sequence is 16 residues long. CDR1 and CDR2 from the germline V gene are LNHNV and YYDKDF (reference sequence). CDR3 residues: CATSRDLGLGADTQYF.

This chain links TRBV5-1 with TRBJ2-2; lacking DNA, the TRBD1 call made by TCRdb goes unchecked. Germline V gives CDR1 SGHRS, CDR2 YFSETQ. The CDR3 consists of 16 residues. CDR3 residues: CASSLDYRRNTGELFF.

This sequence joins TRBV12-3 or TRBV12-4 and TRBJ2-2. The CDR3 loop spans 14 amino acids. CDR3 residues: CASSSGPIGGELFF.

The chain carries TRBV5-1 and TRBJ1-3; TCRdb indicates TRBD1, and absent DNA this call remains unverified. The CDR3 extends over 16 amino acids. CDR1 SGHRS and CDR2 YFSETQ come from the germline V gene. The CDR3 loop is CASSRTGSVSGNTIYF.

The V gene is TRBV23-1, the J gene TRBJ2-3; TCRdb designates TRBD1, a call that cannot be tested without DNA. TRBV23-1 is identified as an open reading frame with a role that is uncertain. The CDR3 is made up of 14 amino acids. CDR3 in amino acids: CASLRGRGKDTQYF.

This CDR3 reads CASSSQDGELFF. V usage is TRBV7-9 and J usage is TRBJ2-2. This CDR3 region has 12 residues. Germline CDR1 reads SEHNR; CDR2 reads FQNEAQ (reference sequence).

The V gene is TRBV5-6, the J gene TRBJ1-5. CDR1 is SGHDT and CDR2 is YYEEEE in the germline V gene. The CDR3 has 14 residues. CDR3 in amino acids: CASSFAGGNQPQHF.

The chain has TRBV7-8 and TRBJ2-3; TCRdb outputs TRBD2, but without DNA this stays unchecked. The V gene's germline CDR1 is SGHVS and CDR2 FQNEAQ. The CDR3 contains 18 residues. The CDR3 is CASSLMPGLAGGEGTQYF.